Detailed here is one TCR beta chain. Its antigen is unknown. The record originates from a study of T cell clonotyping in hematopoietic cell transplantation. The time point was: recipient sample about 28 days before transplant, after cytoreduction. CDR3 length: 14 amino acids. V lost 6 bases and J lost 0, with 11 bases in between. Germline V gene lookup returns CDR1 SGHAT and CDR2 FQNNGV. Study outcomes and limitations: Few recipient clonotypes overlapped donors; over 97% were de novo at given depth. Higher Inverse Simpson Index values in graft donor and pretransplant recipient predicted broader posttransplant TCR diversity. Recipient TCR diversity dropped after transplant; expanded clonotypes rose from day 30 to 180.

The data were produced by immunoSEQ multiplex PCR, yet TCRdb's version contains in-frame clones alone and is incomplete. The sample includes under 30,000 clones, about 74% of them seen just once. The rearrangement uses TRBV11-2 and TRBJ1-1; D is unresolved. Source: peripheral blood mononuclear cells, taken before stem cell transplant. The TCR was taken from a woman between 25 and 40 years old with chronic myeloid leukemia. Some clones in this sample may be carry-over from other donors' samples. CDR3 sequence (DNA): TGTGCCAGCAGTCCGAGGGTCTTGAACACTGAAGCTTTCTTT. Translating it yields CASSPRVLNTEAFF.